This TCR beta chain was observed in a study of shared clonotypes between healthy human individuals. As for the study in general: Donor composition was a couple of women and a few men, aged 18 to 49. Regarding the study as a whole: A generally larger estimated richness was seen in naive subsets than in memory subsets. Sampling covered blood only; tissue repertoires likely differ.

Libraries were prepared by immunoSEQ multiplex PCR; TCRdb keeps only in-frame clonotypes and omits some of them. The sample records around 1.1 million clones, 77% being singletons. As concerns this clone: The antigen remains undetermined.

Input material: memory CD4+ T cells from PBMCs. Subset of the sample: CD45RA-negative fraction. The TCR sequence derives from a man between 18 and 35 years old in good health. Some clones in this sample may be carry-over from other donors' samples.

Here the CDR3 DNA reads TGCGCCAGCAGCCGGACTTTAGGGGAGAATGTTGGCTACACCTTC. Its protein is CASSRTLGENVGYTF. The chain combines TRBV5-1 with TRBJ1-2; maybe TRBD1 (5 bases). Trimming stripped 4 bases from V and 7 bases from J, with 20 bases between. The V gene's germline CDR1 is SGHRS and CDR2 YFSETQ. The CDR3 covers 15 residues.